A selection of T cell receptor beta chains follows, all from one sample in a study of cytomegalovirus exposure and HLA in healthy donors. Assay used: immunoSEQ multiplex PCR; TCRdb lists only in-frame clones, some missing. The sample lists about 180,000 clones, 82% occurring once. Sequencing used PBMCs. The receptors here all came from a man aged 35-49 years in good health and CMV-seronegative. The CDR3 runs from the conserved cysteine through the conserved F or W. The D gene is left open where the match is weak. Not all rows give a size; the values are once, few, many and, for expanded clones, a class.

J gene: TRBJ2-7
V gene: TRBV5-4
D gene: .
clone size: few
CDR3 protein: CASGGEDRNEQYF
CDR3 DNA: TGTGCCAGTGGAGGGGAGGACCGAAACGAGCAGTACTTC

J gene: TRBJ2-7
V gene: TRBV7-2
D gene: .
clone size: .
CDR3 protein: CASSLRDEQYF
CDR3 DNA: TGTGCCAGCAGCTTACGGGACGAGCAGTACTTC

J gene: TRBJ1-4
V gene: TRBV19
D gene: .
clone size: .
CDR3 protein: CASSRQLSRNEKLFF
CDR3 DNA: TGTGCCAGTAGTCGACAGCTCTCCCGTAATGAAAAACTGTTTTTT

J gene: TRBJ1-1
V gene: TRBV30
D gene: TRBD1
clone size: .
CDR3 protein: CAWAEAGGYTEAFF
CDR3 DNA: TGTGCCTGGGCCGAGGCAGGGGGCTACACTGAAGCTTTCTTT

J gene: TRBJ2-2
V gene: TRBV10-2
D gene: TRBD1
clone size: .
CDR3 protein: CASRDRGQGGELFF
CDR3 DNA: TGCGCCAGCAGAGACAGGGGGCAGGGCGGGGAGCTGTTTTTT

J gene: TRBJ1-5
V gene: TRBV9
D gene: .
clone size: .
CDR3 protein: CASGLSNQPQHF
CDR3 DNA: TGTGCCTCAGGCCTTAGCAATCAGCCCCAGCATTTT

J gene: TRBJ2-7
V gene: TRBV6-6
D gene: TRBD2
clone size: .
CDR3 protein: CASGPTSGSYEQYF
CDR3 DNA: TGTGCCAGCGGCCCGACTAGCGGCTCCTACGAGCAGTACTTC

J gene: TRBJ1-6
V gene: TRBV27
D gene: .
clone size: once
CDR3 protein: CASSLGLGNSPLHF
CDR3 DNA: TGTGCCAGCAGCCTCGGACTGGGGAATTCACCCCTCCACTTT

J gene: TRBJ2-4
V gene: TRBV28
D gene: TRBD1
clone size: .
CDR3 protein: CASTSDRGDIQYF
CDR3 DNA: TGTGCCAGCACCTCGGACAGGGGAGACATTCAGTACTTC

J gene: TRBJ1-2
V gene: TRBV29-1
D gene: .
clone size: few
CDR3 protein: CSVEDTSRGNYGYTF
CDR3 DNA: TGCAGCGTTGAAGATACATCCCGGGGTAACTATGGCTACACCTTC

J gene: TRBJ2-2
V gene: TRBV11-3
D gene: .
clone size: .
CDR3 protein: CASSLGGLQTGELFF
CDR3 DNA: TGTGCCAGCAGCTTAGGAGGACTACAGACCGGGGAGCTGTTTTTT

J gene: TRBJ1-1
V gene: TRBV6-1
D gene: .
clone size: .
CDR3 protein: CASSEFETGLSNTEAFF
CDR3 DNA: TGTGCCAGCAGTGAATTCGAAACAGGGCTATCGAACACTGAAGCTTTCTTT

J gene: TRBJ2-5
V gene: TRBV28
D gene: TRBD2
clone size: .
CDR3 protein: CASSSTGTIYVETQYF
CDR3 DNA: TGTGCCAGCAGTTCCACCGGGACTATTTACGTCGAGACCCAGTACTTC

J gene: TRBJ2-3
V gene: TRBV29-1
D gene: TRBD2
clone size: .
CDR3 protein: CSVALQEATSANPTDTQYF
CDR3 DNA: TGCAGCGTTGCATTACAGGAGGCCACTAGCGCGAATCCCACAGATACGCAGTATTTT

J gene: TRBJ1-3
V gene: TRBV5-1
D gene: .
clone size: .
CDR3 protein: CASSLVSRGTNITIYF
CDR3 DNA: TGCGCCAGCAGCTTGGTAAGCAGGGGTACTAATATCACCATATATTTT

J gene: TRBJ2-7
V gene: TRBV11-3
D gene: .
clone size: .
CDR3 protein: CASGGAPYEQYF
CDR3 DNA: TGTGCCAGCGGGGGGGCCCCATACGAGCAGTACTTC

J gene: TRBJ2-3
V gene: TRBV7-6
D gene: TRBD1
clone size: .
CDR3 protein: CASSLGSGTGTDTQYF
CDR3 DNA: TGTGCCAGCAGCTTAGGATCCGGGACAGGAACAGATACGCAGTATTTT

J gene: TRBJ2-3
V gene: TRBV4-1
D gene: .
clone size: .
CDR3 protein: CASSQDQEAADTQYF
CDR3 DNA: TGCGCCAGCAGCCAAGATCAGGAGGCCGCAGATACGCAGTATTTT

J gene: TRBJ1-4
V gene: TRBV19
D gene: TRBD1
clone size: .
CDR3 protein: CASSLDRAPSNEKLFF
CDR3 DNA: TGTGCCAGTAGTCTCGACAGGGCTCCGTCTAATGAAAAACTGTTTTTT

J gene: TRBJ1-4
V gene: TRBV7-9
D gene: .
clone size: .
CDR3 protein: CASSSLSEKLFF
CDR3 DNA: TGTGCCAGCAGTTCCTTGTCCGAAAAACTGTTTTTT

J gene: TRBJ1-2
V gene: TRBV5-5
D gene: TRBD1
clone size: .
CDR3 protein: CASSLLEQGNYGYTF
CDR3 DNA: TGTGCCAGCAGCTTGCTAGAACAGGGGAACTATGGCTACACCTTC

J gene: TRBJ2-3
V gene: TRBV7-2
D gene: .
clone size: .
CDR3 protein: CASSLVPLAGDTQYF
CDR3 DNA: TGTGCCAGCAGCTTAGTCCCCCTAGCTGGTGATACGCAGTATTTT

J gene: TRBJ1-1
V gene: TRBV28
D gene: .
clone size: .
CDR3 protein: CASSPNTGTEAFF
CDR3 DNA: TGTGCCAGCAGTCCAAATACGGGGACTGAAGCTTTCTTT